These 27 T cell receptor beta chains were sequenced from one sample in a study of Ad26.COV2.S vaccination and SARS-CoV-2 variants. TCRdb's table, derived via immunoSEQ multiplex PCR, lists solely in-frame clones and lacks some. Of about 350,000 clones in the sample, around 92% were seen once. The starting material was peripheral blood, obtained after recovery from COVID-19. All receptors derive from a human donor who had recovered from COVID-19.

V gene TRBV6-1 combines with J gene TRBJ2-1; 8 nucleotides match TRBD1. Germline CDR1 and CDR2: MNHNS and SASEGT. Germline trimming cut 0 bases from V and 2 bases from J; bases unmatched to any gene: 9. CDR3 size: 18 residues. For the CDR3, the DNA is TGTGCCAGCAGTGAAGCCGGGGACAGGCGCCTACCCTACAATGAGCAGTTCTTC. It codes for CASSEAGDRRLPYNEQFF.

V is TRBV9 and J is TRBJ1-1; TRBD1 agrees at 9 bases. With 3 bases clipped from V and 5 bases from J, the junction kept 14 bases outside the gene matches. CDR3 length: 17 amino acids. Germline V gene sequence: CDR1 SGDLS, CDR2 YYNGEE. In DNA form, the CDR3 reads TGTGCCAGCAGCGCCTCCAGACCGGGACAGGGCCGTACTGAAGCTTTCTTT. Translation: CASSASRPGQGRTEAFF.

V usage is TRBV6-6 and J usage is TRBJ1-5; 8 bases map to TRBD1. The CDR3 covers 16 residues. Germline values: CDR1 MNHNY, CDR2 SVGAGI (reference sequence). The trim removed 3 bases at V and 6 bases at J, leaving 10 bases unmatched. The CDR3 here is CASSYPGQGVGQPQHF. CDR3 nucleotide sequence: TGTGCCAGCAGTTATCCCGGACAGGGAGTTGGTCAGCCCCAGCATTTT.

The chain has TRBV11-2 and TRBJ2-3; D gene unclear. CDR1 and CDR2 (germline): SGHAT, FQNNGV. Deletions cut 3 bases from V and 5 bases from J, with 12 bases between. This CDR3 has 14 residues. The CDR3 protein is CASSFNTIEDTQYF. In nucleotides, the CDR3 is TGTGCCAGCAGCTTTAATACGATTGAAGATACGCAGTATTTT.

The chain combines TRBV27 with TRBJ1-1; 11 positions agree with TRBD1. This CDR3 comprises 16 residues. Per the germline V gene, CDR1 is MNHEY and CDR2 is SMNVEV (reference sequence). V dropped 4 bases and J dropped 1; count of bases not matched to a gene: 5. The CDR3 reads CASSSGTGGSNTEAFF. The CDR3 DNA sequence: TGTGCCAGCAGTTCCGGGACAGGGGGATCGAACACTGAAGCTTTCTTT.

This chain connects TRBV4-3 to TRBJ1-4; unclear D gene. The germline V gene has CDR1 LGHNA and CDR2 YSLEER. Trimming removed 0 bases at V and 8 bases at J, with 16 bases between. The CDR3 is 16 residues long. The CDR3 nucleotides are TGCGCCAGCAGCCAAGATTTCGGGGTAAACGGGGAAAAACTGTTTTTT. The encoded protein is CASSQDFGVNGEKLFF.

The chain links TRBV10-3 to TRBJ2-2; 8 nucleotides align to TRBD1. V shed 6 bases and J 3 bases; nucleotides not matched to a gene: 12. The germline CDR1 and CDR2 sequences are ENHRY and SYGVKD. The CDR3 is 17 residues long. The CDR3 bases are TGTGCCATCAGCGGTTCCCGGGACAGGCCGGACACCGGGGAGCTGTTTTTT. This translates into CAISGSRDRPDTGELFF.

This chain uses TRBV27 with TRBJ2-7, with D perhaps matching TRBD2 (6 bases). Per the germline V gene, CDR1 is MNHEY and CDR2 is SMNVEV (reference sequence). The CDR3 sequence is 13 residues long. The V end lost 6 bases, the J end lost 2 bases, and 11 bases lay between the germline ends. The CDR3 region has the DNA TGTGCCAGCAGCCGGGTAGCGGCCTACGAGCAGTACTTC. The encoded protein is CASSRVAAYEQYF.

The gene calls are TRBV9 and TRBJ2-7; D is unclear. With 3 bases removed from V and 5 bases from J, the gap between germline ends came to 15 bases. The CDR3 is 14 amino acids. The germline CDR1 and CDR2 sequences are SGDLS and YYNGEE. This CDR3 reads CASSGDNRNHEQYF. The CDR3 DNA reads TGTGCCAGCAGCGGAGATAATAGGAACCACGAGCAGTACTTC.

The chain links TRBV7-2 to TRBJ1-1; D is possibly TRBD1 (5 bases). This CDR3 has 14 amino acids. V was pared by 6 bases and J by 4 bases, with 15 bases between. Germline CDR1 is SGHTA and CDR2 is FQGNSA. CDR3 sequence: CASSRGGVSTEAFF. The DNA of the CDR3 is TGTGCCAGCAGTCGGGGAGGGGTTAGCACTGAAGCTTTCTTT.

The rearrangement joins TRBV4-3 to TRBJ2-3, with D perhaps matching TRBD1 (8 bases). CDR1 and CDR2 from the germline V gene are LGHNA and YSLEER. CDR3 size: 15 residues. Deletions cut 3 bases from V and 8 bases from J, with 18 bases between. The CDR3 loop is CASSQTTGGGGTQYF. Written as DNA, the CDR3 is TGCGCCAGCAGCCAGACTACAGGGGGGGGTGGTACGCAGTATTTT.

This clone was found a few times. The V gene is TRBV5-1, the J gene TRBJ1-3; TRBD1 agrees at 7 bases. The germline gives CDR1 SGHRS, CDR2 YFSETQ. The J segment lost 2 bases and the V segment lost 1 base, leaving 6 bases of the junction unmatched. This CDR3 has 16 amino acids. The CDR3 DNA follows: TGCGCCAGCAGCTTGACAGGGGAGAGGGCTGGAAACACCATATATTTT. Residues: CASSLTGERAGNTIYF. The entire variable domain, with the rest obtained from reference TRBV5-1 and TRBJ1-3, is as follows: KAGVTQTPRYLIKTRGQQVTLSCSPISGHRSVSWYQQTPGQGLQFLFEYFSETQRNKGNFPGRFSGRQFSNSRSEMNVSTLELGDSALYLCASSLTGERAGNTIYFGEGSWLTVV.

This chain connects TRBV24-1 to TRBJ2-3; possibly TRBD2 for D (7 bases). The germline V and J ends were trimmed by 3 bases and 1 base, with 13 bases remaining between them. The germline gives CDR1 KGHDR, CDR2 SFDVKD. CDR3 length equals 16 residues. The DNA for the CDR3 is TGTGCCACCAGTGATCGGACTAGGACAGGCACAGATACGCAGTATTTT. It is translated as CATSDRTRTGTDTQYF.

The rearrangement uses TRBV2 and TRBJ2-1, with D possibly matching TRBD1 (6 bases). The CDR3 sequence is 13 residues long. Trimming stripped 8 bases from V and 7 bases from J, with 15 bases between. Germline lookup yields CDR1 SNHLY and CDR2 FYNNEI. The DNA of the CDR3 is TGTGCCAGCCGTCCGAACAGGGCTAATGAGCAGTTCTTC. Its translation is CASRPNRANEQFF.

The chain has TRBV27 and TRBJ2-7, with 9 bases lining up with TRBD2. CDR1 and CDR2 from the germline V gene are MNHEY and SMNVEV (reference sequence). CDR3 length equals 13 residues. The junction had 5 bases not matched to a gene; V was cut back by 8 bases and J by 3 bases. Here the CDR3 reads CASGAGGGYEQYF. CDR3 sequence (DNA): TGTGCCAGCGGAGCGGGGGGTGGCTACGAGCAGTACTTC.

J is TRBJ2-2 and V is TRBV11-2; tentatively, D is TRBD2 (7 bases). This CDR3 contains 15 residues. Trimming shortened V by 2 bases and J by 7 bases, and 14 bases separated the two germline ends. Germline CDR1 and CDR2: SGHAT and FQNNGV. CDR3 nucleotide sequence: TGTGCCAGCAGCTTACGTGGGGGGGCCGTCGGGGAGCTGTTTTTT. Translation: CASSLRGGAVGELFF.

CDR3 DNA: TGTGCCAGCAGTCGCCAGGGGGCTGGAGATGAAAAACTGTTTTTT. Residues: CASSRQGAGDEKLFF. The chain joins TRBV6-2 or TRBV6-3 to TRBJ1-4; 8 bases match TRBD1. CDR1 is MNHEY and CDR2 is SVGEGT in the germline V gene. Losses at the gene ends were 5 bases for V and 6 bases for J; bases not matched to a gene: 8. The length of the CDR3 is 15 residues.

The chain combines TRBV19 with TRBJ2-1; TRBD2 matches at 9 bases. V lost 4 bases, J lost 0 bases, and 7 bases stayed unmatched. The CDR3 spans 17 residues. The germline V gene encodes CDR1 LNHDA and CDR2 SQIVND (reference sequence). CDR3 loop: CASSRVAGEISYNEQFF. The CDR3 DNA is TGTGCCAGTAGTAGGGTAGCGGGGGAGATCTCCTACAATGAGCAGTTCTTC.

This chain uses TRBV5-1 with TRBJ2-1; maybe TRBD2 (6 bases). The CDR3 runs to 14 residues. Germline V gene lookup returns CDR1 SGHRS and CDR2 YFSETQ. The V gene lost 4 bases and the J gene lost 6 bases, with 14 bases spanning the gap. Here the CDR3 reads CASSPLGGVNEQFF. CDR3 nucleotide sequence: TGCGCCAGCAGCCCCCTGGGGGGAGTCAATGAGCAGTTCTTC.

J is TRBJ2-7 and V is TRBV27; the D is unclear. Germline V gene sequence: CDR1 MNHEY, CDR2 SMNVEV (reference sequence). This CDR3 has 15 amino acids. V dropped 0 bases and J dropped 2 bases, with 11 bases sitting between them. CDR3 loop: CASSLSPDGPYEQYF. The CDR3 region has the DNA TGTGCCAGCAGTTTATCTCCGGACGGTCCCTACGAGCAGTACTTC.

CDR3 bases: TGTGCCAGCGGAGGGCGTTTCGCGGGCACCGGGGAGCTGTTTTTT. Protein product: CASGGRFAGTGELFF. The J gene is TRBJ2-2, the V gene TRBV2; possibly TRBD2 for D (6 bases). Germline lookup yields CDR1 SNHLY and CDR2 FYNNEI. This CDR3 has 15 residues. V was cut by 8 bases and J by 4 bases, with 17 bases left in between.

V and J are TRBV6-2 or TRBV6-3 and TRBJ1-6; D possibly corresponds to TRBD1 (5 bases). Trimming removed 0 bases at V and 8 bases at J, with 14 bases between. The CDR3 contains 16 residues. CDR1 and CDR2 (germline): MNHEY, SVGEGT. The CDR3, as DNA: TGTGCCAGCAGTTACTCGACTGTTTTAGGGGATTCACCCCTCCACTTT. It translates to CASSYSTVLGDSPLHF.

The chain couples TRBV20-1 to TRBJ2-7; maybe TRBD1 (6 bases). This CDR3 has 12 residues. With 3 bases removed from V and 1 base from J, the gap between germline ends came to 7 bases. Germline V gene data show CDR1 as DFQATT and CDR2 as SNEGSKA (reference sequence). CDR3 loop: CSASTGSYEQYF. In DNA form, the CDR3 reads TGCAGTGCTAGTACAGGGTCCTACGAGCAGTACTTC.

The V call is TRBV7-6, the J call TRBJ2-2; D possibly corresponds to TRBD2 (5 bases). The germline V gene has CDR1 SGHVS and CDR2 FNYEAQ. This CDR3 spans 14 amino acids. V was cut by 8 bases and J by 7 bases, with 17 bases left in between. The CDR3 sequence is CASYQGGWGGELFF. CDR3 nucleotide sequence: TGTGCCAGCTACCAAGGAGGCTGGGGCGGGGAGCTGTTTTTT.

The chain has TRBV9 and TRBJ2-1; D possibly uses TRBD1 or TRBD2 (6 bases each). Trimming shortened V by 3 bases and J by 6 bases, and 13 bases separated the two germline ends. The CDR3 is 14 amino acids. CDR1 and CDR2 from the germline V gene are SGDLS and YYNGEE. The CDR3 loop reads CASSEEGGPNEQFF. The CDR3 coding sequence is TGTGCCAGCAGCGAGGAAGGGGGGCCCAATGAGCAGTTCTTC.

The chain carries TRBV2 and TRBJ2-5; 11 bases fit TRBD1. CDR1 and CDR2 from the germline V gene are SNHLY and FYNNEI. J was trimmed by 2 bases and V by 4 bases; bases with no gene match: 9. This CDR3 spans 17 amino acids. In DNA, the CDR3 is TGTGCCAGCAGTGCCAACCGGGACAGGGGGTTTCAAGAGACCCAGTACTTC. Its translation is CASSANRDRGFQETQYF.

The chain links TRBV6-1 to TRBJ2-7; 9 nucleotides align to TRBD1. There are 14 residues in the CDR3. Trimming took 3 bases from V and 9 from J; bases not matched to a gene: 9. CDR1 is MNHNS, CDR2 SASEGT, per germline. The CDR3 DNA reads as TGTGCCAGCAGTGACCCACCGGGACAGGGTGGGCAGTACTTC. Encoded protein: CASSDPPGQGGQYF.